This T cell receptor beta chain was recorded in a study of cytotoxic CD8 clonotypes in ibrutinib-treated CLL. The table came from immunoSEQ multiplex PCR; TCRdb's copy has only in-frame clones and leaves some out. The sample has 300,000 to 350,000 clones, about 77% seen once. Frozen PBMC stocks contributed approximately 1.9 micrograms of genomic DNA to the TCR beta libraries. This CDR3 spans 16 amino acids. Germline trimming cut 3 bases from V and 4 bases from J; bases unmatched to any gene: 8. Per the germline V gene, CDR1 is KGHSH and CDR2 is LQKENI. The TCR comes from a human donor with chronic lymphocytic leukemia. The chain uses TRBV18 and TRBJ2-1; 8 bases fit TRBD2. The input for sequencing was PBMCs, taken before ibrutinib treatment. The DNA of the CDR3 is TGTGCCAGCTCACCGGGTACTAGCGGACTTTACAATGAGCAGTTCTTC. Its protein product is CASSPGTSGLYNEQFF.